This entry describes one TCR beta chain. The CDR3 sequence is 14 residues long. Between the trimmed V and J ends, which lost 2 bases and 4 bases, there was a span of 12 bases. Germline assignment: CDR1 GTSNPN and CDR2 SVGIG (reference sequence). Produced via immunoSEQ multiplex PCR; TCRdb's table is partial and in-frame only. Of more than 300,000 clones listed, approximately 89% are singletons. The data were taken from a study of blood T cell repertoires in COVID-19. This sequence joins TRBV30 and TRBJ1-5; possibly TRBD1 for D (5 bases). The source material was peripheral blood. The receptor's source is a young woman with COVID-19, enrolled during active disease. CDR3 protein: CAWSFAGGNQPQHF. DNA for the CDR3: TGTGCCTGGAGTTTCGCGGGGGGAAATCAGCCCCAGCATTTT.